These 12 T cell receptor beta chains originate from one sample sequenced in a study of cytomegalovirus exposure and HLA in healthy donors. PCR was performed using 60 Vbeta and 13 Jbeta primers. Assay: immunoSEQ multiplex PCR; the TCRdb copy retains only in-frame clones and omits some. The repertoire consists of around 120,000 clones, with approximately 85% occurring once and the leading ten covering around 1.7%. Sequencing input: PBMCs. These TCRs come from a boy under 18 in good health and CMV-seronegative.

The chain joins TRBV5-4 to TRBJ2-3, with TRBD2 matching 9 bases. Germline-derived CDR1 and CDR2 are SGHNT and YYREEE (reference sequence). V was clipped by 4 bases and J by 5 bases; unmatched bases: 11. This CDR3 is built from 16 residues. In nucleotides, the CDR3 is TGTGCCAGCAGCAGTAGCGGGGGCCTGGCGTTAGATACGCAGTATTTT. It encodes CASSSSGGLALDTQYF.

The genes are TRBV7-6 and TRBJ1-5, with 9 bases fitting TRBD1. Trimming took 1 base from V and 2 from J; bases not matched to a gene: 6. CDR1 is SGHVS, CDR2 FNYEAQ, per germline. The CDR3 is made up of 17 amino acids. The CDR3 is CASSLGTQGAGNQPQHF. CDR3 nucleotides: TGTGCCAGCAGCTTAGGGACACAGGGGGCGGGCAATCAGCCCCAGCATTTT.

V is TRBV4-3 and J is TRBJ2-7, with TRBD1 matching 11 bases. Trimming cost V 4 bases and J 3 bases; bases outside gene matches: 2. CDR3 length equals 14 residues. Germline CDR1 reads LGHNA; CDR2 reads YSLEER. CDR3 bases: TGCGCCAGCAGCCCGGGACAGGGGGACTACGAGCAGTACTTC. Translation: CASSPGQGDYEQYF.

V usage is TRBV7-9 and J usage is TRBJ1-1, with a weak D call TRBD1 (6 bases). The CDR3 extends over 14 amino acids. The V and J ends lost 5 bases and 2 bases respectively, with 12 bases between them. Germline V CDR1 and CDR2: SEHNR, FQNEAQ (reference sequence). The CDR3 DNA is TGTGCCAGCAGCACCAGGACAGCCAACACTGAAGCTTTCTTT. This codes for CASSTRTANTEAFF.

J is TRBJ2-7 and V is TRBV5-4, with 7 nucleotides matching TRBD2. Germline CDR1 reads SGHNT; CDR2 reads YYREEE (reference sequence). The V and J ends lost 4 bases and 3 bases, in that order; junction bases with no gene match: 16. The CDR3 extends over 17 amino acids. The DNA of the CDR3 is TGTGCCAGCAGCCCGGGGGGATCTTCCGGATGGGGCTACGAGCAGTACTTC. It yields the protein CASSPGGSSGWGYEQYF.

This chain uses TRBV9 with TRBJ2-7; 8 nucleotides line up with TRBD2. There are 16 residues in the CDR3. The V gene's germline CDR1 is SGDLS and CDR2 YYNGEE. Losses at the gene ends were 0 bases for V and 0 bases for J; bases not matched to a gene: 5. In DNA form, the CDR3 reads TGTGCCAGCAGCGTAGCGGGCGGGGGGCTCTCCTACGAGCAGTACTTC. Amino acid sequence: CASSVAGGGLSYEQYF.

The chain joins TRBV7-2 to TRBJ2-1; 12 bases map to TRBD2. The germline gives CDR1 SGHTA, CDR2 FQGNSA. The V segment lost 0 bases and the J segment 6 bases; nucleotides outside the gene matches: 6. This CDR3 region has 17 residues. CDR3 bases: TGTGCCAGCAGCTTAGCGCCCCTAGCGGGGGGGCTCAATGAGCAGTTCTTC. Its translation: CASSLAPLAGGLNEQFF. Variable domain in full (rest from reference TRBV7-2 and TRBJ2-1): GAGVSQSPSNKVTEKGKDVELRCDPISGHTALYWYRQSLGQGLEFLIYFQGNSAPDKSGLPSDRFSAERTGGSVSTLTIQRTQQEDSAVYLCASSLAPLAGGLNEQFFGPGTRLTVL.

V and J are TRBV4-1 and TRBJ2-1; 12 positions agree with TRBD2. Germline CDR1 and CDR2: MGHRA and YSYEKL. The V segment lost 0 bases and the J segment 2 bases; nucleotides outside the gene matches: 2. There are 17 residues in the CDR3. The CDR3 DNA sequence: TGCGCCAGCAGCCAAGAAGCTAGCGGGGGGGCCTACAATGAGCAGTTCTTC. Translating it yields CASSQEASGGAYNEQFF.

The V and J genes are TRBV9 and TRBJ1-1; D not certain. Trimming removed 4 bases at V and 1 base at J, with 8 bases between. Germline CDR1 and CDR2: SGDLS and YYNGEE. This CDR3 comprises 13 residues. In nucleotides, the CDR3 is TGTGCCAGCAGCCTACGACAGAACACTGAAGCTTTCTTT. It specifies CASSLRQNTEAFF.

The chain carries TRBV4-3 and TRBJ2-3; 7 positions agree with TRBD1. In germline, CDR1 is LGHNA, CDR2 YSLEER. Germline trimming cut 0 bases from V and 6 bases from J; bases unmatched to any gene: 12. The CDR3 has 17 amino acids. CDR3 in DNA: TGCGCCAGCAGCCAAGATGTGACAGGGCTGGTTGCGGATACGCAGTATTTT. Encoded protein: CASSQDVTGLVADTQYF.

The chain is built from TRBV19 and TRBJ2-7, with TRBD2 matching over 7 bases. The CDR3 sequence is 16 residues long. The trim removed 3 bases at V and 4 bases at J, leaving 12 bases unmatched. The germline gives CDR1 LNHDA, CDR2 SQIVND (reference sequence). For the CDR3, the DNA is TGTGCCAGTAGTATGGGGCCCAGCGGAGCGGGGTACGAGCAGTACTTC. This gives the protein CASSMGPSGAGYEQYF.

The chain couples TRBV7-2 to TRBJ2-7; D is uncertain. V was trimmed by 4 bases and J by 4 bases, leaving 5 bases between them. The germline V gene has CDR1 SGHTA and CDR2 FQGNSA. This CDR3 is 11 amino acids long. The CDR3 region has the DNA TGTGCCAGCAGCTCAAAATACGAGCAGTACTTC. Its protein product is CASSSKYEQYF.